The rows below give T cell receptor beta chains drawn from one sample of a study of vaccination and CD4 T cells after COVID-19. TCRdb re-derived calls from the PCR reads in MiXCR, one entry per CDR3 protein. Of nearly 20,000 distinct CDR3 sequences listed, around 45% are singletons. These TCRs are of unknown antigen specificity. Here the sequenced sample was CD4+ T cells from blood, cultured in vitro, taken after SARS-CoV-2 vaccination. Receptors originate from a human donor who had recovered from COVID-19. Both conserved end residues are part of each CDR3. The order of the fields is clone size, V gene, J gene, CDR3 length, D gene, CDR3 DNA, CDR3 protein. D genes are given only for firm matches. A row's size may be missing; if present it is once, few, many or a size class.

-	TRBV7-2	TRBJ1-6	16	TRBD1	TGTGCCAGCAGCTTAGGCAGGGGGCAGAATAATTCACCCCTCCACTTT	CASSLGRGQNNSPLHF
-	TRBV5-1	TRBJ1-6	15	-	TGCGCCAGCAGCTTGGATCCGGGCCAGGCCTCACCCCTCCACTTT	CASSLDPGQASPLHF
medium-sized	TRBV6-1	TRBJ1-2	13	-	TGTGCCAGCAGTGGAAGGCCGCCCTATGGCTACACCTTC	CASSGRPPYGYTF
-	TRBV6-2/TRBV6-3	TRBJ1-1	13	-	TGTGCCAGCAGTTTACCCCTGGCAATTGAAGCTTTCTTT	CASSLPLAIEAFF
once	TRBV14	TRBJ2-5	13	-	TGTGCCAGCAGCGGGGACATGGGAGAGACCCAGTACTTC	CASSGDMGETQYF
few	TRBV27	TRBJ2-7	13	-	TGTGCCAGCAGTTTGGCGGAGGGGTACGAGCAGTACTTC	CASSLAEGYEQYF
-	TRBV10-3	TRBJ1-5	17	-	TGTGCCATCAGTGAGTCAGGTACCGACTTAGGGGGACAGCCCCAGCATTTT	CAISESGTDLGGQPQHF
-	TRBV30	TRBJ2-5	13	-	TGTGCCTACGCGCCGGGGGGCGGAGAGACCCAGTACTTC	CAYAPGGGETQYF
few	TRBV7-3	TRBJ1-6	13	TRBD1	TGTGCCAGTGGACAGGGCTATAATTCACCCCTCCACTTT	CASGQGYNSPLHF
-	TRBV7-9	TRBJ1-2	17	-	TGTGCCAGCAGCCCACTAAGCCTGGGGCCGCTCATCGGTGGCTACACCTTC	CASSPLSLGPLIGGYTF
-	TRBV20-1	TRBJ2-7	15	TRBD1	TGCAGTGCAAGCCCGGGACAGGGGGCCGCGTACGAGCAGTACTTC	CSASPGQGAAYEQYF
-	TRBV6-1	TRBJ1-6	15	-	TGTGCCAGCAGCGACCGGAAGAATCACAATTCACCCCTCCACTTT	CASSDRKNHNSPLHF
-	TRBV12-3/TRBV12-4	TRBJ1-2	12	TRBD1	TGTGCCAGCACAACAGGGGCGAAGGGCTACACCTTC	CASTTGAKGYTF
few	TRBV7-2	TRBJ2-3	14	-	TGTGCCAGCAGCTACCGCCGATTGGGGGATACGCAGTATTTT	CASSYRRLGDTQYF
-	TRBV14	TRBJ2-1	13	-	TGTGCCAGCAGCCAAGCCCGCTGGGCCGAGCAGTTCTTC	CASSQARWAEQFF
-	TRBV6-2/TRBV6-3	TRBJ2-5	17	TRBD2	TGTGCCAGCAGACCGGGACTAGCGGGGGGGAAAGGAGAGACCCAGTACTTC	CASRPGLAGGKGETQYF
once	TRBV7-2	TRBJ1-4	15	-	TGTGCCAGCAGTCCTACAGGGAGGGCTAATGAAAAACTGTTTTTT	CASSPTGRANEKLFF